This entry describes one T cell receptor (beta chain). The germline CDR1 and CDR2 sequences are SGHAT and FQNNGV. This CDR3 spans 16 amino acids. V trimming: 6 bases; J trimming: 4 bases; junction bases outside the gene matches: 5. The data originate from a study of blood T cell repertoires in COVID-19. Turning to the study itself: Samples of COVID-19 (acute and convalescent) were obtained from the United States, Italy and Spain. PBMCs, B-cell-depleted T cells, or T cells provided the cDNA or gDNA that made up the material.

How the authors handled the data: Amplifying reference gene primers gave estimates of nucleated cell counts. Here immunoSEQ multiplex PCR was the method, and the copy in TCRdb shows in-frame clones only, minus some. The D gene and trimming were derived from the DNA, and the V and J assignments and clone size from that table. The sample includes some 70,000 clones, about nine tenths of them seen just once. V gene TRBV11-2 combines with J gene TRBJ2-2, with TRBD2 matching 13 bases. Sample: peripheral blood. This clonotype was obtained from a man aged 50 to 60 with active COVID-19. This CDR3 is CASSGTSGDPTGELFF. The CDR3 DNA sequence: TGTGCCAGCAGTGGGACTAGCGGGGATCCCACCGGGGAGCTGTTTTTT.